These 22 T cell receptor beta chains were all obtained from the same sample, sequenced in a study of T cell repertoires in cytomegalovirus infection (dated by TCRdb to the late 2010s). TCRdb shows the sequencer as Illumina HiSeq 1500. TCRdb reprocessed the public reads (quality trimming at Q25 with fastp, clone calling with MiXCR) and kept in-frame beta chains. Merged by CDR3 protein, the rows form single entries marked with the most common genes and DNA. The sample contains some 800,000 distinct CDR3 sequences, roughly 33% of them found a single time. The top ten clonotypes cover 9.5% to 15% of the sample. No cognate antigen is known for these TCRs. The treatment or condition label of this sample denotes: in vitro stimulation with specific CMV peptide epitopes to enrich CMV-specific T cells. The specimen comprised cultured CD8+ T cells from PBMCs, sampled from culture after CMV antigen stimulation. Receptors were obtained from a human donor in good health (CMV status not recorded). Some clones in this sample may be carry-over from other donors' samples.

This chain connects TRBV28 to TRBJ1-4; TRBD1 might be the D (6 bases). V was pared by 6 bases and J by 6 bases, with 23 bases between. The CDR3 contains 17 residues. Germline V gene sequence: CDR1 MDHEN, CDR2 SYDVKM. CDR3 region: CASSRNEGQPKDEKLFF. Here the CDR3 DNA reads TGTGCCAGCAGCCGGAATGAGGGACAACCTAAAGATGAAAAACTGTTTTTT.

This clonotype was seen a handful of times. The genes are TRBV7-9 and TRBJ2-1, with 8 bases lining up with TRBD2. This CDR3 comprises 15 residues. The trim removed 6 bases at V and 1 base at J, leaving 5 bases unmatched. Germline CDR1 SEHNR, CDR2 FQNEAQ (reference sequence). CDR3 protein: CASRPTSDSYNEQFF. The CDR3 nucleotides read TGTGCCAGCAGGCCGACTAGCGATTCCTACAATGAGCAGTTCTTC.

This clonotype appeared many times. Its ends do not fully match the called genes, so a read error is possible. The rearrangement joins TRBV5-1 to TRBJ2-5; possibly TRBD2 for D (6 bases). The CDR3 length is 14 residues. The germline CDR1 and CDR2 sequences are SGHRS and YFSETQ. The CDR3 sequence: CASSPGLYQETQYF. The DNA of the CDR3 is TGTGCCAGCAGCCCGGGACTTTACCAAGAGACCCAGTACTTC.

At least ten counts were recorded for this clonotype. The chain joins TRBV7-2 to TRBJ2-5; perhaps D is TRBD1 or TRBD2 (7 bases each). The V gene lost 8 bases and the J gene lost 4 bases, with 14 bases spanning the gap. The V gene's germline CDR1 is SGHTA and CDR2 FQGNSA. This CDR3 contains 13 residues. For the CDR3, the DNA is TGTGCCAGCCGACCCAGGGGGGGAGAGACCCAGTACTTC. Translation: CASRPRGGETQYF.

The CDR3 sequence is CASSATGGSSPLHF. The CDR3, as DNA: TGTGCCAGCAGCGCCACAGGGGGCTCTTCACCCCTCCACTTT. V and J are TRBV11-1 and TRBJ1-6; 9 nucleotides align to TRBD1. Germline trimming cut 5 bases from V and 9 bases from J; bases unmatched to any gene: 5. The germline V gene encodes CDR1 SGHAT and CDR2 FQDESV (reference sequence). The CDR3 has 14 amino acids.

The chain links TRBV7-8 to TRBJ2-7; 8 nucleotides match TRBD1. From germline, CDR1 is SGHVS and CDR2 FQNEAQ. V dropped 6 bases and J dropped 7; count of bases not matched to a gene: 14. This CDR3 has 15 amino acids. This chain's CDR3 is CASSPPGTGQLEQYF. In DNA form, the CDR3 reads TGTGCCAGCAGTCCACCCGGGACAGGTCAATTAGAGCAGTACTTC.

This clonotype was counted only a few times. The gene calls are TRBV10-3 and TRBJ1-1; the D is unclear. The CDR3 extends over 16 amino acids. Germline V lookup: CDR1 ENHRY, CDR2 SYGVKD. V was cut by 5 bases and J by 4 bases, with 20 bases left in between. The CDR3 spells CAISLSSRQLPTEAFF. Written as DNA, the CDR3 is TGTGCCATCAGTTTAAGTTCAAGACAACTCCCCACTGAAGCTTTCTTT.

This clonotype occurred a few times. This chain connects TRBV5-4 to TRBJ1-1; D is unresolved. Trimming took off 4 bases at V and 7 bases at J, with 8 bases between the two ends. CDR3 size: 11 residues. Germline-derived CDR1 and CDR2 are SGHNT and YYREEE (reference sequence). The CDR3 spells CASSQAFEAFF. CDR3 DNA: TGTGCCAGCAGCCAGGCGTTTGAAGCTTTCTTT.

This chain links TRBV11-2 with TRBJ2-5; tentative D call: TRBD1 (6 bases). Germline V gene lookup returns CDR1 SGHAT and CDR2 FQNNGV. CDR3 length: 15 residues. V was pared by 3 bases and J by 1 base, with 12 bases between. The CDR3 DNA is TGTGCCAGCAGCTTGGGCTACAGGGCCCAAGAGACCCAGTACTTC. Translating it yields CASSLGYRAQETQYF.

This clonotype has just a few counts. The chain is built from TRBV6-6 and TRBJ2-7; D tentatively fits TRBD1 or TRBD2 (6 bases each). The germline CDR1 and CDR2 sequences are MNHNY and SVGAGI (reference sequence). This CDR3 contains 21 residues. Between the trimmed V and J ends, which lost 2 bases and 0 bases, there was a span of 29 bases. The CDR3 DNA follows: TGTGCCAGCAGTTACCCGAGCCCAGGGGTCGCGGAGGGAGTGAGCTCCTACGAGCAGTACTTC. The encoded protein is CASSYPSPGVAEGVSSYEQYF.

In this sample, this clonotype turned up a few times. This rearrangement joins TRBV2 to TRBJ2-5; tentative D call: TRBD2 (6 bases). The CDR3 has 14 amino acids. Germline V gene data show CDR1 as SNHLY and CDR2 as FYNNEI. V lost 6 bases and J lost 4, with 15 bases in between. The CDR3 spells CASSPGLSLETQYF. CDR3 in DNA: TGTGCCAGCAGCCCGGGACTGTCGCTAGAGACCCAGTACTTC.

The chain recombines TRBV6-1 with TRBJ1-6; D is ambiguous. V was cut by 7 bases and J by 9 bases, with 22 bases left in between. Germline loops: CDR1 MNHNS, CDR2 SASEGT. The CDR3 contains 16 residues. CDR3 nucleotide sequence: TGTGCCAGCAACCCACCCGTCGGGCAGTTAAGTTCACCCCTCCACTTT. As protein: CASNPPVGQLSSPLHF.

This chain links TRBV10-3 with TRBJ2-1; a weak D match, TRBD1 (5 bases). V was trimmed by 4 bases and J by 8 bases, leaving 12 bases between them. This CDR3 is 13 amino acids long. Germline lookup yields CDR1 ENHRY and CDR2 SYGVKD. The CDR3 DNA reads TGTGCCATCAGTGTCTCACAGGCCCATGAGCAGTTCTTC. Protein product: CAISVSQAHEQFF.

This clonotype has just one count. One end of the junction is discordant with germline, which a read error may explain. This sequence joins TRBV4-2 and TRBJ2-1; D unresolved. Looked up from germline, CDR1 is LGHNA and CDR2 is YNFKEQ. This CDR3 contains 16 residues. In DNA, the CDR3 is TGTGTCAGCAGCCAGCGCCGGACGGGCTCCTACAATGAGCAGTTCTTC. This gives the protein CVSSQRRTGSYNEQFF.

The V and J genes are TRBV6-5 and TRBJ2-1; weak D call: TRBD2 (7 bases). Germline V CDR1 and CDR2: MNHEY, SVGAGI. The CDR3 has 21 residues. The V and J ends lost 0 bases and 3 bases respectively, with 27 bases between them. CDR3 residues: CASSYSPFPHLGGGNYNEQFF. The CDR3 DNA reads as TGTGCCAGCAGTTACTCCCCTTTCCCCCACCTAGGGGGGGGGAACTACAATGAGCAGTTCTTC.

This clonotype was observed a handful of times. The chain recombines TRBV2 with TRBJ2-7; no clear D gene. The germline V gene encodes CDR1 SNHLY and CDR2 FYNNEI. V was clipped by 3 bases and J by 3 bases, with 9 bases between them. The CDR3 runs 13 residues. The CDR3 coding sequence is TGTGCCAGCAGTGACCTTACGGTCTACGAGCAGTACTTC. As protein: CASSDLTVYEQYF.

V and J are TRBV6-2 or TRBV6-3 and TRBJ1-2; D is possibly TRBD1 (5 bases). V was trimmed by 2 bases and J by 3 bases, leaving 10 bases between them. CDR3 length: 14 residues. Germline values: CDR1 MNHEY, CDR2 SVGEGT. The CDR3 sequence is CASSYDQQDYGYTF. The CDR3, as DNA: TGTGCCAGCAGTTACGATCAACAGGACTATGGCTACACCTTC.

The CDR3 is CASSPGQGSREQYF. CDR3 DNA sequence: TGTGCCAGCAGCCCGGGACAGGGAAGCCGCGAGCAGTACTTC. This chain uses TRBV7-6 with TRBJ2-7; 9 bases agree with TRBD1. After removal of 5 bases from V and 6 bases from J, the junction contained 8 bases not matched to a gene. Germline loops: CDR1 SGHVS, CDR2 FNYEAQ. This CDR3 is 14 amino acids long.

This clonotype was seen at least ten times. The V gene is TRBV7-2, the J gene TRBJ2-7; TRBD1 aligns across 7 bases. This CDR3 is 14 amino acids long. Germline V lookup: CDR1 SGHTA, CDR2 FQGNSA. V dropped 0 bases and J dropped 5; count of bases not matched to a gene: 4. The CDR3 loop is CASSLAQGVNEQYV. As DNA, the CDR3 is TGTGCCAGCAGCTTAGCGCAGGGGGTGAACGAGCAGTACGTC.

The gene calls are TRBV5-6 and TRBJ1-1; the match to TRBD1 covers 9 bases. Trimming at V came to 1 base and at J to 6 bases, leaving 13 bases not matched to a gene. Germline CDR1 is SGHDT and CDR2 is YYEEEE. This CDR3 contains 17 residues. DNA for the CDR3: TGTGCCAGCAGCTTGAGCCCGAAGTACAGGGGGCAGGCTGAAGCTTTCTTT. Translation: CASSLSPKYRGQAEAFF.

The chain recombines TRBV5-5 with TRBJ2-3; D may correspond to TRBD1 or TRBD2 (5 bases each). The CDR3 sequence is 16 residues long. CDR1 and CDR2 from the germline V gene are SGHKS and YYEKEE (reference sequence). With 1 base removed from V and 3 bases from J, the gap between germline ends came to 15 bases. CDR3 in amino acids: CASSLPRAGPTDTQYF. The CDR3 coding sequence is TGTGCCAGCAGCTTGCCCAGGGCGGGCCCTACAGATACGCAGTATTTT.

In its sample, this clonotype was seen a few times. The chain links TRBV27 to TRBJ1-5; D gene ambiguous. This CDR3 has 14 amino acids. Trimming pared 6 bases from V and 1 base from J, leaving 10 bases between. Germline values: CDR1 MNHEY, CDR2 SMNVEV (reference sequence). DNA of the CDR3: TGTGCCAGCAGCTTTATAGCCAGCAATCAGCCCCAGCATTTT. Residues: CASSFIASNQPQHF.